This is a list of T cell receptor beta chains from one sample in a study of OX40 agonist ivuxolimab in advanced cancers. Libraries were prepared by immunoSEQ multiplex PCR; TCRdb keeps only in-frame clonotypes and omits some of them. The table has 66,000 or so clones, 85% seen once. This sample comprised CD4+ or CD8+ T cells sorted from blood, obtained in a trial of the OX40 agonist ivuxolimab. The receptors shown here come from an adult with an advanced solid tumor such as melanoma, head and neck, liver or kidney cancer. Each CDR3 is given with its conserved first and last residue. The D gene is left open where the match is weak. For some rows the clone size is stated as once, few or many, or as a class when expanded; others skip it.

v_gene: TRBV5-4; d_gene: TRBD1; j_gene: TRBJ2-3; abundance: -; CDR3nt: TGTGCCAGCAGCTTGAGTATGGGACAGAACACAGATACGCAGTATTTT; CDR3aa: CASSLSMGQNTDTQYF
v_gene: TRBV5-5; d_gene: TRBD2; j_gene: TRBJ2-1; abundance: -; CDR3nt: TGTGCCAGCAGGTCGGGACTAGCGGGAGGCGGGGAGCAGTTCTTC; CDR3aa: CASRSGLAGGGEQFF
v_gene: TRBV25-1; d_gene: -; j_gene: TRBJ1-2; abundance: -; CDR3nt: TGTGCCAGCAGCTGGGACGGTCTAATTGGCTACACCTTC; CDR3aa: CASSWDGLIGYTF
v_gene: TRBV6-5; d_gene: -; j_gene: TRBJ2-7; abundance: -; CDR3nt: TGTGCCAGCAGTGTACGGGGATCCTACGAGCAGTACTTC; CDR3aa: CASSVRGSYEQYF
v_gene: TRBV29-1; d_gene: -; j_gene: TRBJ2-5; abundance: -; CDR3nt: TGCAGCGTTGTGGGGGGCGGGACTACCCAGTACTTC; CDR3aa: CSVVGGGTTQYF
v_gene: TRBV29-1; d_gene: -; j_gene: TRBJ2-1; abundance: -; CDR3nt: TGCAGCGTTGAAGTAAGGAGGATAGAGCAGTTCTTC; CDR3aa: CSVEVRRIEQFF
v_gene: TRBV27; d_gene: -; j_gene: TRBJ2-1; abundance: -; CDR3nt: TGTGCCAGCAGCCAACAGAGTGAGCAGTTCTTC; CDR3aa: CASSQQSEQFF
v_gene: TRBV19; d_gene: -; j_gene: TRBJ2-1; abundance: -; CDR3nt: TGTGCCAGTAGTATAGTTTCAGGCCCCAATGAGCAGTTCTTC; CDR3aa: CASSIVSGPNEQFF
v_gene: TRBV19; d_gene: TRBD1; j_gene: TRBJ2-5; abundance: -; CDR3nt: TGTGCCAGTAGCCGTTGGGACAGGCAGCAAGAGACCCAGTACTTC; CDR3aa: CASSRWDRQQETQYF
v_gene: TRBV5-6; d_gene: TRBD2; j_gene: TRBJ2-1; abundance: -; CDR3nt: TGTGCCAGCAGCTCCTGGGGTTTAGCGGGAAATGAGCAGTTCTTC; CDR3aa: CASSSWGLAGNEQFF
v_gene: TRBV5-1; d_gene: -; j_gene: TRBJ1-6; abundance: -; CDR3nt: TGCGCCAGCAGCTTGGGTAACGTGTATAATTCACCCCTCCACTTT; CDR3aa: CASSLGNVYNSPLHF
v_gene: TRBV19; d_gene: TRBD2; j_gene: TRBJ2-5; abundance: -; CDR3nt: TGTGCCAGTAGTCAGGGACTAGCGGGCCGAGAGACCCAGTACTTC; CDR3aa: CASSQGLAGRETQYF
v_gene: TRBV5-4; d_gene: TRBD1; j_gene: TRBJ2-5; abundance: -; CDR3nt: TGTGCCAGCAGCTCCCCCGGACAGGGGGAAGAGACCCAGTACTTC; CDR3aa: CASSSPGQGEETQYF
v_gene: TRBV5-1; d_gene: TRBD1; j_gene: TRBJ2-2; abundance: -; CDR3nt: TGCGCCAGCAGCCCAGGGGGCTCGGCCGGGGAGCTGTTTTTT; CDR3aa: CASSPGGSAGELFF
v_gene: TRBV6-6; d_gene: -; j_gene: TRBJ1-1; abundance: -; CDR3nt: TGTGCCAGCAGTTACCTCCTAGGTGGGAGCACTGAAGCTTTCTTT; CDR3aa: CASSYLLGGSTEAFF
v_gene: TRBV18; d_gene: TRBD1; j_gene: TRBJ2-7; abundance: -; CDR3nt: TGTGCCAGCTCACCAAAAAGACAGGGGCCCTACGAGCAGTACTTC; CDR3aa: CASSPKRQGPYEQYF
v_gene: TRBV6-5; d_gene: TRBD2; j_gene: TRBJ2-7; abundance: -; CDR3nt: TGTGCCAGCAGTTTCCTGGGACTAGCGGGGGTCTACGAGCAGTACTTC; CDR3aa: CASSFLGLAGVYEQYF
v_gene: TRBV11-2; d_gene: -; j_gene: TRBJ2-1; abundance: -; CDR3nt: TGTGCCAGCAGCCGACAGGCCTACAATGAGCAGTTCTTC; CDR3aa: CASSRQAYNEQFF
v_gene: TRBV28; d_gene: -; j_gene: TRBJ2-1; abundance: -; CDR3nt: TGTGCCAGCAGGGTCAACAATGAGCAGTTCTTC; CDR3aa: CASRVNNEQFF
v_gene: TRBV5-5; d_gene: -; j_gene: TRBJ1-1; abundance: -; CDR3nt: TGTGCCAGCAGCTTGGAGGAATACACTGAAGCTTTCTTT; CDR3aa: CASSLEEYTEAFF
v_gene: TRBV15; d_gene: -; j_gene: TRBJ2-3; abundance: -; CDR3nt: TGTGCCACCAGCTCTGGGTGGTTCCCGCAGTATTTT; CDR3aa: CATSSGWFPQYF
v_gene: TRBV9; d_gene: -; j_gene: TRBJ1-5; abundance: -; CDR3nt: TGTGCCAGCAATGAGGGCGGAGGTAGCAATCAGCCCCAGCATTTT; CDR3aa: CASNEGGGSNQPQHF
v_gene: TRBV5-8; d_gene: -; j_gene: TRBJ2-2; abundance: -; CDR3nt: TGTGCCAGCAGCTTGGGGGTCGGGACCTACACCGGGGAGCTGTTTTTT; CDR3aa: CASSLGVGTYTGELFF
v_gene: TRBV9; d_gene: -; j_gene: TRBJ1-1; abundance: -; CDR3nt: TGTGCCAGCTCAAATACGGGGAACACTGAAGCTTTCTTT; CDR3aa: CASSNTGNTEAFF
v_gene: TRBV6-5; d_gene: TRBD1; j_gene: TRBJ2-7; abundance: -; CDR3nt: TGTGCCAGCAATGACAGGGGACGCTACGAGCAGTACTTC; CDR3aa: CASNDRGRYEQYF
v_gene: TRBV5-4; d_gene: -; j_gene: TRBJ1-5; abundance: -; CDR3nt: TGTGCCAGCAGCTTGATGGGGCAGCCCCAGCATTTT; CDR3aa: CASSLMGQPQHF
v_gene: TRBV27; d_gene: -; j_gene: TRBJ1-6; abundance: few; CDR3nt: TGTGCCAGCAGTTTATACCTGGGCAGGAGAAATAATTCACCCCTCCACTTT; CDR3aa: CASSLYLGRRNNSPLHF
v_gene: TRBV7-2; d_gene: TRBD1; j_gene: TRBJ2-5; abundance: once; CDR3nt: TGTGCCAGCAGCTATCAAGGGGGCGCGGAGACCCAGTACTTC; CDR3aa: CASSYQGGAETQYF
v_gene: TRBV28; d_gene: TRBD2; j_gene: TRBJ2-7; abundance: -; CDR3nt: TGTGCCAGCAGTCCCGGGGTAGCGGGGCCCTACGAGCAGTACTTC; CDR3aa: CASSPGVAGPYEQYF
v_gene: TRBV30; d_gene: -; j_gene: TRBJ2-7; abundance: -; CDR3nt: TGTGCCTGGGGCAGTCTGGCGGGTGATTCCTACGAGCAGTACTTC; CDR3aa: CAWGSLAGDSYEQYF